This T cell receptor beta chain was captured by sequencing in a study of metastatic and nonmetastatic thyroid tumors. Broader study findings: Malignant thyroid tumors reportedly had TCR beta diversity that was significantly higher than in benign nodules, in blood and tumor.

Original processing methods: CDR3 was compared across clinicopathological groups, and the resulting differences were used to build a distant-metastasis classifier for papillary thyroid cancer. MiXCR was used by TCRdb to re-call the PCR reads. TCRdb assigned the V and J calls; the authors' analysis was not used. The repertoire holds 30,000 or so clones, with 25% as singletons. No patient had received any treatment before thyroid surgery. Germline V gene data show CDR1 as DFQATT and CDR2 as SNEGSKA (reference sequence). This CDR3 spans 13 amino acids. V dropped 3 bases and J dropped 9 bases, with 15 bases sitting between them. A note on this clone: The antigen remains unidentified.

This sequence was found in a female donor with papillary thyroid cancer or a benign thyroid nodule (not recorded which). Some clones in this sample may be carry-over from other donors' samples. The specimen was blood. This chain links TRBV20-1 with TRBJ1-5; D is ambiguous. The chain's CDR3 is CSARAERESPQHF. CDR3 sequence (DNA): TGCAGTGCTAGGGCCGAACGGGAGTCGCCCCAGCATTTT.